This T cell receptor (beta chain) was captured in a study of radiotherapy plus CTLA-4 blockade in lung cancer. Study findings and constraints: Clones derived from tumor TCRs expanded in blood after radiotherapy plus ipilimumab.

This CDR3 has 17 residues. Germline values: CDR1 SGHNT, CDR2 YYREEE (reference sequence). The ends lost 0 bases at V and 7 bases at J; junction bases unmatched: 10. Clones were read by immunoSEQ multiplex PCR, and TCRdb kept only the in-frame ones, dropping some. The repertoire holds about 77,000 clones, less than 85% seen once, with more than 8% in the top ten. The study gave focal radiation plus ipilimumab CTLA-4 blockade to patients with chemo-refractory metastatic non-small-cell lung cancer. In this sample, this clone turned up once. What it binds is not known. Other DNA sequences in this specimen translate into the identical CDR3.

The rearrangement joins TRBV5-4 to TRBJ1-5; 10 bases line up with TRBD1. The TCR sequence derives from a human donor with non-small cell lung cancer whose response to radiotherapy plus ipilimumab could not be evaluated. Here the sequenced sample was peripheral blood, taken from a patient treated with radiotherapy plus ipilimumab. CDR3 bases: TGTGCCAGCAGCTTGGCAGGGACAGGGGCGACGGACCAGCCCCAGCATTTT. Its translation: CASSLAGTGATDQPQHF.